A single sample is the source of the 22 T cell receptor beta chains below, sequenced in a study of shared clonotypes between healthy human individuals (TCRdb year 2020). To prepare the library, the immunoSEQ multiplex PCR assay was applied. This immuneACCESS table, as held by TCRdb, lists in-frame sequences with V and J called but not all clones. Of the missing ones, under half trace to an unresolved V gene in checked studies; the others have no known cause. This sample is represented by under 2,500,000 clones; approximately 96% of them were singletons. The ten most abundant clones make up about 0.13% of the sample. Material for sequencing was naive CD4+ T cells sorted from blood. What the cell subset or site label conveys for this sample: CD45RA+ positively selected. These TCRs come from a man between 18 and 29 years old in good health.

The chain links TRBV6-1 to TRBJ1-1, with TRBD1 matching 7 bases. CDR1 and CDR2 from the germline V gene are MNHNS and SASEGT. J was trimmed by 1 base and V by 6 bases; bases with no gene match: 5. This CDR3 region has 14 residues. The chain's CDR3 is CASRKGATNTEAFF. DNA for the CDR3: TGTGCCAGCAGGAAGGGGGCTACGAACACTGAAGCTTTCTTT.

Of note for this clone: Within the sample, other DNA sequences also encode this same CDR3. The CDR3: CASSVVANYGYTF. Written as DNA, the CDR3 is TGTGCCAGCAGCGTGGTGGCTAACTATGGCTACACCTTC. The chain is built from TRBV9 and TRBJ1-2; D unclear. Germline V gives CDR1 SGDLS, CDR2 YYNGEE. Trimming took 2 bases from V and 0 from J, leaving 5 bases between them. This CDR3 spans 13 amino acids.

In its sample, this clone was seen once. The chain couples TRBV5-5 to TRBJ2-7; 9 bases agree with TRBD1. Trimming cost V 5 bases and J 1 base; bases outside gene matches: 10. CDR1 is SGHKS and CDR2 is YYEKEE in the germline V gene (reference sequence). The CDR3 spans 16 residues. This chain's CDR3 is CASRPGQGTHSYEQYF. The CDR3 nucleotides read TGTGCCAGCAGACCGGGACAGGGAACCCATTCCTACGAGCAGTACTTC. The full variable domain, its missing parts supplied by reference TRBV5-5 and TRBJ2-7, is DAGVTQSPTHLIKTRGQQVTLRCSPISGHKSVSWYQQVLGQGPQFIFQYYEKEERGRGNFPDRFSARQFPNYSSELNVNALLLGDSALYLCASRPGQGTHSYEQYFGPGTRLTVT.

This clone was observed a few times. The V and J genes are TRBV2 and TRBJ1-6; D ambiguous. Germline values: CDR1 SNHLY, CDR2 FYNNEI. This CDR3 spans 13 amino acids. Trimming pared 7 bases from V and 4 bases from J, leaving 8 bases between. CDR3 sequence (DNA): TGTGCCAGCATGCCCGAGTATAATTCACCCCTCCACTTT. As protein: CASMPEYNSPLHF.

The CDR3 loop is CASSLEFNQPQHF. CDR3 nucleotide sequence: TGTGCCAGCAGCTTAGAGTTCAATCAGCCCCAGCATTTT. The gene calls are TRBV11-2 and TRBJ1-5, with D hard to call. CDR1 is SGHAT, CDR2 FQNNGV, per germline. V was clipped by 0 bases and J by 3 bases, with 3 bases between them. The CDR3 covers 13 residues. Complete variable domain (other parts from reference TRBV11-2 and TRBJ1-5): EAGVAQSPRYKIIEKRQSVAFWCNPISGHATLYWYQQILGQGPKLLIQFQNNGVVDDSQLPKDRFSAERLKGVDSTLKIQPAKLEDSAVYLCASSLEFNQPQHFGDGTRLSIL.

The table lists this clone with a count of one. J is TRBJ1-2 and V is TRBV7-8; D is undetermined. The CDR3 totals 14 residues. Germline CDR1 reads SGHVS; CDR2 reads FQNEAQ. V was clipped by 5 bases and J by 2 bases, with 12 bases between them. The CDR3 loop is CASSTRLGNYGYTF. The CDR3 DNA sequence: TGTGCCAGCAGCACCCGATTGGGAAACTATGGCTACACCTTC.

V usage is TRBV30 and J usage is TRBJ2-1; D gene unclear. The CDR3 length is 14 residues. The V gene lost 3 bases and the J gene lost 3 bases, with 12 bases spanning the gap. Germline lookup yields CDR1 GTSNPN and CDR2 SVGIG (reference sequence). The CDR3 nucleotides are TGTGCCTGGAGAGCGTCACAGAACTACAATGAGCAGTTCTTC. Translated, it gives CAWRASQNYNEQFF.

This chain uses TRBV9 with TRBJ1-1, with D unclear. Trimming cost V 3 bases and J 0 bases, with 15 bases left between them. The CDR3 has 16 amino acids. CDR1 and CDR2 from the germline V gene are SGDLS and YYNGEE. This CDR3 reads CASSALGRFLNTEAFF. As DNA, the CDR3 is TGTGCCAGCAGCGCCCTCGGTCGCTTTTTGAACACTGAAGCTTTCTTT.

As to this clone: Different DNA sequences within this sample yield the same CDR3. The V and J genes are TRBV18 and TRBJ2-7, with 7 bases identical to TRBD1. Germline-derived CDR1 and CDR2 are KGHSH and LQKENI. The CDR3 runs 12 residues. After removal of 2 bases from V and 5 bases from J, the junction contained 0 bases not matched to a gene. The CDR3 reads CASSPTGDEQYF. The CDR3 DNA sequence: TGTGCCAGCTCACCAACAGGGGACGAGCAGTACTTC. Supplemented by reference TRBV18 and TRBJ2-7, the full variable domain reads NAGVMQNPRHLVRRRGQEARLRCSPMKGHSHVYWYRQLPEEGLKFMVYLQKENIIDESGMPKERFSAEFPKEGPSILRIQQVVRGDSAAYFCASSPTGDEQYFGPGTRLTVT.

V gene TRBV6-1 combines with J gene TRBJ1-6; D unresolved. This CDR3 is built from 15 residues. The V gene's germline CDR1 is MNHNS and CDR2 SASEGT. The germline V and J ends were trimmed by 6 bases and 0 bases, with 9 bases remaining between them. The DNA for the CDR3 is TGTGCCAGCAGGGACCTGAGCTCCTATAATTCACCCCTCCACTTT. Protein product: CASRDLSSYNSPLHF.

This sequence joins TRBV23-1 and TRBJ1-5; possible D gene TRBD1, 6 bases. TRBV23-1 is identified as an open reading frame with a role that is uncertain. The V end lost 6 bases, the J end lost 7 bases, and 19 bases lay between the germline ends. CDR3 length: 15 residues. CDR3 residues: CASRKQGGLRQPQHF. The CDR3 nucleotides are TGCGCCAGCAGGAAACAGGGAGGGTTGAGGCAGCCCCAGCATTTT.

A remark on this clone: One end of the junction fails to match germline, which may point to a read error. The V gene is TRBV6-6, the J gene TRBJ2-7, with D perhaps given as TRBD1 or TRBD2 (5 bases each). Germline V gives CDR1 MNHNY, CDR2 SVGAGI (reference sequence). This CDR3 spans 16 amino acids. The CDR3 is CASSSLTGTRSFEQYF. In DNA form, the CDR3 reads TGTGCCAGCAGTAGCCTGACCGGGACCCGCTCCTTCGAGCAGTACTTC.

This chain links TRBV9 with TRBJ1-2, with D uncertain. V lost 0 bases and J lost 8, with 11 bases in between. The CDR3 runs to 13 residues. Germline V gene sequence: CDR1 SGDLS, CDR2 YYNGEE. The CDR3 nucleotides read TGTGCCAGCAGCGTAGATTACCTCGGGGGCTACACCTTC. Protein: CASSVDYLGGYTF.

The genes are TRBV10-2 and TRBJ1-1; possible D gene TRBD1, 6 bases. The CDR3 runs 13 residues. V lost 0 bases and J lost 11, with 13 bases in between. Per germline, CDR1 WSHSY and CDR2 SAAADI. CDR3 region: CASSESGQGTAFF. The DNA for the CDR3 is TGCGCCAGCAGTGAGTCGGGGCAGGGGACGGCTTTCTTT.

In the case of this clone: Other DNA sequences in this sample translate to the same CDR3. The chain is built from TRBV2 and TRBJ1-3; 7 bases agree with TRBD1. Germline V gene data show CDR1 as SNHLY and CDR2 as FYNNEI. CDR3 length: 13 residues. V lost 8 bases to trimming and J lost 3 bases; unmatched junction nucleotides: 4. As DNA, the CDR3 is TGTGCCAGCCGACAGGGAAGTGGAAACACCATATATTTT. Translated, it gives CASRQGSGNTIYF.

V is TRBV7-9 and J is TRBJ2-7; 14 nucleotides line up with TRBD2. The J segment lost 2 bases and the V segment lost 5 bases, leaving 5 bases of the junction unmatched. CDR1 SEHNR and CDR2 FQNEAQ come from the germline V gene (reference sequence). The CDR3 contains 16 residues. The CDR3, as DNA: TGTGCCAGCAGCACGGGACTAGCGGGAGCTGCCTACGAGCAGTACTTC. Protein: CASSTGLAGAAYEQYF.

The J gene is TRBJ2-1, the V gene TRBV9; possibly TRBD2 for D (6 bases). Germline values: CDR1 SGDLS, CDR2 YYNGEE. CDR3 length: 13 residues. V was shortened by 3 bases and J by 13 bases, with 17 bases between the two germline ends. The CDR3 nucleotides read TGTGCCAGCAGCGCCATTCTGGGCGGGGCACAGTTCTTC. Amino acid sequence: CASSAILGGAQFF.

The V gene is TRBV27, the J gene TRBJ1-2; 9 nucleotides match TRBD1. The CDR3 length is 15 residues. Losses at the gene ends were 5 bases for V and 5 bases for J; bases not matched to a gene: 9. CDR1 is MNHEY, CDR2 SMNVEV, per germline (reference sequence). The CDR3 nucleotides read TGTGCCAGCAGTATTAACCGGGACAGGGTTTATGGCTACACCTTC. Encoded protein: CASSINRDRVYGYTF.

CDR3 loop: CASSPQVPGGYEQYF. The CDR3 DNA sequence: TGTGCCAGCAGTCCCCAAGTCCCGGGAGGGTACGAGCAGTACTTC. The rearrangement uses TRBV28 and TRBJ2-7; 8 bases agree with TRBD2. The CDR3 loop spans 15 amino acids. V shed 5 bases, J shed 4 bases, and the junction held 10 bases outside the gene matches. Germline V gives CDR1 MDHEN, CDR2 SYDVKM.

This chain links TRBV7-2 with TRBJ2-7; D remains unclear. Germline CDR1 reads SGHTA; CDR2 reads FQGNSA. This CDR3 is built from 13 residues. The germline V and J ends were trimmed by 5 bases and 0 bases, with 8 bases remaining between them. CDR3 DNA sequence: TGTGCCAGCAGCCACCCCAACTCCTACGAGCAGTACTTC. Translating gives CASSHPNSYEQYF. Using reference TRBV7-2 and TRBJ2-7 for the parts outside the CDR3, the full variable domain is GAGVSQSPSNKVTEKGKDVELRCDPISGHTALYWYRQSLGQGLEFLIYFQGNSAPDKSGLPSDRFSAERTGGSVSTLTIQRTQQEDSAVYLCASSHPNSYEQYFGPGTRLTVT.

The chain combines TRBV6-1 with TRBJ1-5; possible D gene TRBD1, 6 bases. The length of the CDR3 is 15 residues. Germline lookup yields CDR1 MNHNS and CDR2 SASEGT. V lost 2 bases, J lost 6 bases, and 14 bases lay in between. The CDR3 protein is CASSEPDRSSQPQHF. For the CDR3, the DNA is TGTGCCAGCAGTGAACCTGACAGGTCGAGTCAGCCCCAGCATTTT.

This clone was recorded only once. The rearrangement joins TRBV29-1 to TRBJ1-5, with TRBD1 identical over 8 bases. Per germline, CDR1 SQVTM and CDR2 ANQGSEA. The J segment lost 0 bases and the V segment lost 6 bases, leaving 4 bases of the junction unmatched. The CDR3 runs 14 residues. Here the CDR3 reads CSVRTGTSNQPQHF. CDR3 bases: TGCAGCGTGAGGACAGGGACTAGCAATCAGCCCCAGCATTTT.